This T cell receptor beta chain was recorded in a study of technical replicates of blood from several donors. V shed 1 base and J 3 bases; nucleotides not matched to a gene: 1. This CDR3 has 14 residues. The germline V gene encodes CDR1 SGHRS and CDR2 YFSETQ. As for this clone: Different DNA sequences within this sample yield the same CDR3.

Assay used: immunoSEQ multiplex PCR; TCRdb lists only in-frame clones, some missing. Of tens of thousands of clones detected, approximately 90% appear once; the ten largest clones hold around 4.5%. The chain links TRBV5-1 to TRBJ2-1; 7 bases line up with TRBD2. Sequencing was performed on PBMCs. The receptor comes from a human donor in good health. Some clones in this sample may be carry-over from other donors' samples. For the CDR3, the DNA is TGCGCCAGCAGCTTGACGGGGGGCTACAATGAGCAGTTCTTC. It specifies CASSLTGGYNEQFF. Drawing the rest from reference TRBV5-1 and TRBJ2-1, the complete variable domain is KAGVTQTPRYLIKTRGQQVTLSCSPISGHRSVSWYQQTPGQGLQFLFEYFSETQRNKGNFPGRFSGRQFSNSRSEMNVSTLELGDSALYLCASSLTGGYNEQFFGPGTRLTVL.